Listed below are T cell receptor beta chains from one sample, sequenced in a study of T cell repertoires in cytomegalovirus infection. TCRdb used MiXCR to reprocess the reads, holding one entry per CDR3 protein. The repertoire has about 140,000 distinct CDR3 sequences, about 6.3% of them found once; the top ten carry roughly 18%. The source material was PBMCs. These receptors all come from a human donor in good health (CMV status not recorded). Some clones in this sample may be carry-over from other donors' samples. Both conserved end residues are part of each CDR3.

j_gene | v_gene | CDR3aa
TRBJ1-1 | TRBV7-2 | CASSYRGVNTEAFF
TRBJ2-1 | TRBV6-2/TRBV6-3 | CASSYSPPTGVFNEQFF
TRBJ1-1 | TRBV12-3/TRBV12-4 | CASSSGGTANTEAFF
TRBJ1-1 | TRBV7-2 | CASSLYREGTEAFF
TRBJ1-3 | TRBV19 | CASSILDAPGNTIYF
TRBJ2-3 | TRBV7-6 | CASSSLTSTDTQYF
TRBJ1-2 | TRBV7-9 | CASSLAETALLGYTF
TRBJ2-1 | TRBV7-2 | CASSRAGTGIDEQFF
TRBJ2-5 | TRBV20-1 | CSATTGIARGEKQETQYF
TRBJ1-2 | TRBV30 | CAWSVGGGGGYTF
TRBJ2-7 | TRBV2 | CASYGRSYEQYF
TRBJ1-5 | TRBV6-4 | CASSDWSLWGNQPQHF
TRBJ1-1 | TRBV11-2 | CASSVTGISGTEAFF
TRBJ1-1 | TRBV7-2 | CASSSGTGGLKEAFF
TRBJ2-2 | TRBV7-6 | CASTRGTGELFF
TRBJ1-2 | TRBV18 | CASSPSDRTKGYTF
TRBJ1-1 | TRBV28 | CASSLGVPGDTEAFF
TRBJ2-5 | TRBV7-9 | CASSLGEAGAVETQYF
TRBJ1-2 | TRBV7-2 | CASSLYLTSGPYGYTF
TRBJ2-2 | TRBV20-1 | CSARDPQSAGELFF
TRBJ1-3 | TRBV29-1 | CSVEAPGEGTIYF
TRBJ1-2 | TRBV7-8 | CASSLGQDFSGYTF
TRBJ2-6 | TRBV7-2 | CASSVYPGLAGPGANVLTF
TRBJ1-5 | TRBV3-1 | CASSRQGAGGPQHF
TRBJ2-5 | TRBV20-1 | CSASEGQGGWETQYF
TRBJ1-6 | TRBV11-2 | CASSLVGGRENSPLHF
TRBJ1-5 | TRBV24-1 | CATSRTGHQPQHF
TRBJ1-6 | TRBV7-2 | CASSLSSGQYNSPLHF
TRBJ1-1 | TRBV7-2 | CASSFRGTGAEAFF
TRBJ2-4 | TRBV20-1 | CSAIGTARHRGNIQYF
TRBJ1-1 | TRBV15 | CATSSEQGWAEAFF
TRBJ2-1 | TRBV7-2 | CASSSGTSGGRVYNEQFF
TRBJ2-1 | TRBV29-1 | CSVGPGNEQFF
TRBJ2-7 | TRBV7-4 | CASSLGLDGAPQYF
TRBJ2-6 | TRBV12-5 | CASGHPTGGSSGANVLTF
TRBJ2-1 | TRBV7-9 | CASSSDRDEQFF
TRBJ2-1 | TRBV28 | CASSPVIPSYNEQFF
TRBJ1-2 | TRBV19 | CASRPDDRGVKGYTF
TRBJ2-3 | TRBV15 | CATSGGGGTDTQYF
TRBJ1-1 | TRBV9 | CASNLDGHPLNTEAFF
TRBJ1-1 | TRBV6-2/TRBV6-3 | CASSGQRVNTEAFF
TRBJ2-7 | TRBV6-2/TRBV6-3 | CASSSPNLAGVYEQYF
TRBJ1-1 | TRBV28 | CASSFTQGNTEAFF
TRBJ1-1 | TRBV28 | CASRLGQENTEAFF
TRBJ2-3 | TRBV4-2 | CASSRAGDRDTQYF
TRBJ2-2 | TRBV6-2/TRBV6-3 | CASRGNFNTGELFF
TRBJ1-2 | TRBV28 | CASSSFRAGYTF
TRBJ2-5 | TRBV20-1 | CSARVGAGGQETQYF
TRBJ2-2 | TRBV24-1 | CATSEQGWKNTGELFF
TRBJ2-7 | TRBV28 | CASCPSNPREQYF
TRBJ2-2 | TRBV10-3 | CAISGLAGGINTGELFF
TRBJ2-5 | TRBV7-8 | CASSPRRDSQETQYF
TRBJ1-5 | TRBV20-1 | CSARDRDWGKNNQPQHF
TRBJ1-4 | TRBV4-2 | CASSQDPRGSNEKLFF
TRBJ2-7 | TRBV6-2/TRBV6-3 | CASRGGTGGLEEQYF
TRBJ2-2 | TRBV6-2/TRBV6-3 | CASSDRATGELFF
TRBJ2-3 | TRBV5-5 | CASSRAAGSQILDTQYF
TRBJ2-3 | TRBV7-8 | CASSLGAQATDTQYF
TRBJ2-7 | TRBV7-9 | CASSPGGGADEQYF